The clone carrying this TCR beta chain was recorded at least ten times. The antigen is undetermined. TCR beta CDR3 amplification used RNA transcripts. The library came from an HTBI-primed first-round RT-PCR and a second-round multiplex PCR. TCRdb re-analysed the multiplex PCR reads in MiXCR, keeping a single row per CDR3 protein. The table records about 400,000 distinct CDR3 sequences, 15% to 17% of them present only once. This specimen comes from a study of Graves' ophthalmopathy and Graves' hyperthyroidism. Findings and limits, study-wide: Progression of ophthalmopathy was predicted by the model with about 67% sensitivity and roughly 78% specificity.

Germline assignment: CDR1 SEHNR and CDR2 FQNEAQ (reference sequence). The length of the CDR3 is 13 residues. Trimming left V 4 bases short and J 7 bases short, with 14 bases between. The clonotype comes from a woman aged 18-29 years with stable Graves' hyperthyroidism. Sample: peripheral blood. The chain couples TRBV7-9 to TRBJ2-7; D tentatively reads TRBD1 or TRBD2 (5 bases each). The CDR3 DNA reads as TGTGCCAGCAGCTCCGGGGCGCGCGGGGAGCAGTACTTC. It codes for CASSSGARGEQYF.